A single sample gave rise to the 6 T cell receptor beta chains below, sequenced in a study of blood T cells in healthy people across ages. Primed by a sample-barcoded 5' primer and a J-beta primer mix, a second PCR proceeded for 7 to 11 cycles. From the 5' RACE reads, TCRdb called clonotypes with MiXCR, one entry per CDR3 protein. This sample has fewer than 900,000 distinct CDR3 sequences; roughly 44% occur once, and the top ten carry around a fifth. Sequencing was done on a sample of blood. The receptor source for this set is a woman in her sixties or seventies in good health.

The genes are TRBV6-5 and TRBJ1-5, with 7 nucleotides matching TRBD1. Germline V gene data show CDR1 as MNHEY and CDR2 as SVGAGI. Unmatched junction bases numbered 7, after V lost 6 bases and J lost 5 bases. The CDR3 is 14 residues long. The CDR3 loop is CASSIGRGDQPQHF. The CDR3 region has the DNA TGTGCCAGCAGCATCGGCAGGGGGGATCAGCCCCAGCATTTT.

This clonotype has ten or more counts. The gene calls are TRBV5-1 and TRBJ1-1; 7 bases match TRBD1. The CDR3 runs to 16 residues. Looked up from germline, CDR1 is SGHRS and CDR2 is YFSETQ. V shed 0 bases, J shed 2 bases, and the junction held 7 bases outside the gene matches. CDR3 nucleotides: TGCGCCAGCAGCTTGGCGGGGGGACAGATAAACACTGAAGCTTTCTTT. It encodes CASSLAGGQINTEAFF.

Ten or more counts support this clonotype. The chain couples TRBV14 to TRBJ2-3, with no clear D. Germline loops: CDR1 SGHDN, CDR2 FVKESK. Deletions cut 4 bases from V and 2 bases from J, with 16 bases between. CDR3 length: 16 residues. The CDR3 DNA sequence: TGTGCCAGCAGCCCCGGGTTTGGGCGCCTCACAGATACGCAGTATTTT. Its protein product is CASSPGFGRLTDTQYF.

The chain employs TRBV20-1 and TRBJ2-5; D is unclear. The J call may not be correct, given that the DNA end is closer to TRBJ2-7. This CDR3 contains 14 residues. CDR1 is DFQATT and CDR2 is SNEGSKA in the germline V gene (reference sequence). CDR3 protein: CSASLSSPPYEQYF. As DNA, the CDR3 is TGCAGTGCTAGCCTTTCTAGTCCCCCCTACGAGCAGTACTTC.

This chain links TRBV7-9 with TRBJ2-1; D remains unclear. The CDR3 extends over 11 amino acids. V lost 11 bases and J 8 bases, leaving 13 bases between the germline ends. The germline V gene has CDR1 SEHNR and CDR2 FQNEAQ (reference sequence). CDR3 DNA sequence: TGTGCCCTGGGTGTTATGGATGAGCAGTTCTTC. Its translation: CALGVMDEQFF. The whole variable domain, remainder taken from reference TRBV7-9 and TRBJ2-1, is DTGVSQNPRHKITKRGQNVTFRCDPISEHNRLYWYRQTLGQGPEFLTYFQNEAQLEKSRLLSDRFSAERPKGSFSTLEIQRTEQGDSAMYLCALGVMDEQFFGPGTRLTVL.

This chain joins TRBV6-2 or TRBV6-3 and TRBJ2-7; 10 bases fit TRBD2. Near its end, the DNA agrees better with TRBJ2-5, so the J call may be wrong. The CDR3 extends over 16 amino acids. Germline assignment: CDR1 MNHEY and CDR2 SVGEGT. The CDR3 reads CASSYLGLAGDGTQYF. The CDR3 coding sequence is TGTGCCAGCAGTTACCTCGGGCTAGCGGGAGACGGGACCCAGTACTTC.